The source of this T cell receptor beta chain is a study of T cell repertoires in cytomegalovirus infection. TCRdb ran MiXCR on the reads and lists one entry per CDR3 protein. The table lists roughly 640,000 distinct CDR3 sequences, less than 25% of them singletons, with 7.5% to 9% in the top ten. The sequencing input was CD8+ T cells from PBMCs. This sequence was found in a human donor in good health (CMV status not recorded). Some clones in this sample may be carry-over from other donors' samples.

DNA for the CDR3: TGCAGCGTTGAGTCGCAGGGGGCAGGTGGCTACACCTTC. Protein product: CSVESQGAGGYTF. V is TRBV29-1 and J is TRBJ1-2, with 8 bases lining up with TRBD1. Germline values: CDR1 SQVTM, CDR2 ANQGSEA. Losses at the gene ends were 3 bases for V and 7 bases for J; bases not matched to a gene: 7. The CDR3 sequence is 13 residues long. Full variable domain (remainder filled in from reference TRBV29-1 and TRBJ1-2): SAVISQKPSRDICQRGTSLTIQCQVDSQVTMMFWYRQQPGQSLTLIATANQGSEATYESGFVIDKFPISRPNLTFSTLTVSNMSPEDSSIYLCSVESQGAGGYTFGSGTRLTVV.